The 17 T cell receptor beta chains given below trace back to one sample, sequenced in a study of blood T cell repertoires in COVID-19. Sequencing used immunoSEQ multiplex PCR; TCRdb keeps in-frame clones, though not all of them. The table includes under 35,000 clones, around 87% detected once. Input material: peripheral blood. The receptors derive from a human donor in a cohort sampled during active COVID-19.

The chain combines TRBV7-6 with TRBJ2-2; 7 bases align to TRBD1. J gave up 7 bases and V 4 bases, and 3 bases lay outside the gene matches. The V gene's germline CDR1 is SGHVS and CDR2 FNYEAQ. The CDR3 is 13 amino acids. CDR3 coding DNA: TGTGCCAGCAGCTCCCGGGACAGCGGGGAGCTGTTTTTT. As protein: CASSSRDSGELFF.

The CDR3 loop is CATRFGTEAFF. Here the CDR3 DNA reads TGTGCCACCCGATTCGGCACTGAAGCTTTCTTT. V gene TRBV27 combines with J gene TRBJ1-1; D is unclear. Germline-derived CDR1 and CDR2 are MNHEY and SMNVEV (reference sequence). V gave up 10 bases and J gave up 4 bases, with 10 bases separating them. The CDR3 is made up of 11 amino acids.

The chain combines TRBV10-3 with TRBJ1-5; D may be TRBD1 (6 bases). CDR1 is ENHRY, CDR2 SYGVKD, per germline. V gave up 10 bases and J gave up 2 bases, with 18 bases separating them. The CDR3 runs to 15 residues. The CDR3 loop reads CATWGGGMGNQPQHF. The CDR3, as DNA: TGTGCCACCTGGGGGGGCGGCATGGGCAATCAGCCCCAGCATTTT.

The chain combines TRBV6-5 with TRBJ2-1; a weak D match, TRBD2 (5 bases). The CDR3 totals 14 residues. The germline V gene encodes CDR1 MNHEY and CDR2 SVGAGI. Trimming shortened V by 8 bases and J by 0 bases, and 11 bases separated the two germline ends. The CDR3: CASSAGASYNEQFF. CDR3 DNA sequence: TGTGCCAGCTCTGCGGGTGCCTCCTACAATGAGCAGTTCTTC.

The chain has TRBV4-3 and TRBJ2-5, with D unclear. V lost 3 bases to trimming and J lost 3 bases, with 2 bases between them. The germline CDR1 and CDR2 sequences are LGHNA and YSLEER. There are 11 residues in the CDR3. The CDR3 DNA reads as TGCGCCAGCAGCCACAAAGAGACCCAGTACTTC. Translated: CASSHKETQYF.

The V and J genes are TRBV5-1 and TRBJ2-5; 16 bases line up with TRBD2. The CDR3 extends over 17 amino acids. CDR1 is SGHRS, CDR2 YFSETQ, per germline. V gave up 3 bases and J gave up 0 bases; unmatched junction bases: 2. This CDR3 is CASSSGLAGGYQETQYF. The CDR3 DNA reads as TGCGCCAGCAGCTCGGGACTAGCGGGGGGGTACCAAGAGACCCAGTACTTC.

CDR3 sequence reads: CASSVAGGREYNEQFF. The CDR3 DNA follows: TGTGCCAGCAGCGTAGCTGGCGGCCGCGAATACAATGAGCAGTTCTTC. The rearrangement joins TRBV9 to TRBJ2-1; D ambiguous. V dropped 0 bases and J dropped 4 bases, with 14 bases sitting between them. This CDR3 contains 16 residues. The germline V gene has CDR1 SGDLS and CDR2 YYNGEE.

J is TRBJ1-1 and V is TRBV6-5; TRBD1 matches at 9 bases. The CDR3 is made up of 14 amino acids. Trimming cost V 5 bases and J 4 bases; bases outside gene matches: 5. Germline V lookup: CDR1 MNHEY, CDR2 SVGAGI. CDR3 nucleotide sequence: TGTGCCAGCAGTACCCGGGACAGGGTCACTGAAGCTTTCTTT. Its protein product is CASSTRDRVTEAFF.

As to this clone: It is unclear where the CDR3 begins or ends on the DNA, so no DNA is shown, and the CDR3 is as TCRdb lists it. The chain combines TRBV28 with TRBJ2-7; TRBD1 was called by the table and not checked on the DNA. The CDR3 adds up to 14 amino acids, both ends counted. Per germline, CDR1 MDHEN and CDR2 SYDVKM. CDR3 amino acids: CASSFLAGGGEQYF.

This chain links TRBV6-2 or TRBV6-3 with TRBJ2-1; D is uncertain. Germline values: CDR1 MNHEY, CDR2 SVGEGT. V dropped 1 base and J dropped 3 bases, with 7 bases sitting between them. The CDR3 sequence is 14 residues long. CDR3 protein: CASSYLVSYNEQFF. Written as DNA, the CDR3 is TGTGCCAGCAGTTACTTGGTCAGCTACAATGAGCAGTTCTTC.

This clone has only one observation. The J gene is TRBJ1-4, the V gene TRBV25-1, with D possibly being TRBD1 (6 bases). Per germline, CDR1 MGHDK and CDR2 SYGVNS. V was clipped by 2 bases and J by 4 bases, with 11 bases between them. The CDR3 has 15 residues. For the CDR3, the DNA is TGTGCCAGCAGTGAAAAACAGGGCCTTAATGAAAAACTGTTTTTT. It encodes CASSEKQGLNEKLFF.

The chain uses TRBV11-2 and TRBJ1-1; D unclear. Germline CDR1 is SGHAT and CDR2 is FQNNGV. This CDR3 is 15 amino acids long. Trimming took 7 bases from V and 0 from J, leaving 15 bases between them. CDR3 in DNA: TGTGCCAGCACCAAAGGAGGCAGAATGAACACTGAAGCTTTCTTT. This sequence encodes CASTKGGRMNTEAFF.

CDR3: CASSVGASGGLAQFF. CDR3 nucleotides: TGTGCCAGCAGCGTAGGGGCTAGCGGGGGTTTGGCACAGTTCTTC. The chain uses TRBV9 and TRBJ2-1; TRBD2 matches at 10 bases. V dropped 0 bases and J dropped 13; count of bases not matched to a gene: 10. The CDR3 runs to 15 residues. CDR1 is SGDLS and CDR2 is YYNGEE in the germline V gene.

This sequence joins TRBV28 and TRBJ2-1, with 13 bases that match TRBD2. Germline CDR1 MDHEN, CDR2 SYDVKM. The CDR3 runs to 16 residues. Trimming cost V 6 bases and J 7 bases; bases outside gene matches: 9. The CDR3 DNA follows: TGTGCCAGCAGGGGAGCCGGGACTAGCGGGGTTAATGAGCAGTTCTTC. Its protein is CASRGAGTSGVNEQFF.

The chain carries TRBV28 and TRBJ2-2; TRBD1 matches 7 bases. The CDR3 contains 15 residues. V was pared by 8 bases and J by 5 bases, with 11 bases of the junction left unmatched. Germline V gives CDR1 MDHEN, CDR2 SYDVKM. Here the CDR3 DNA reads TGTGCCAGCTATTCCCCGGGACAGAAAACCGGGGAGCTGTTTTTT. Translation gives CASYSPGQKTGELFF.

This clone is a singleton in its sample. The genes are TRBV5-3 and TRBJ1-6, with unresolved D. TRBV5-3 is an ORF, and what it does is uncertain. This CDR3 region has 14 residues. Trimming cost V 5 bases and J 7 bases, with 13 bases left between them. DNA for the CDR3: TGTGCCAGAAGGCCAGGCAGGCCCAATTCACCCCTCCACTTT. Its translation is CARRPGRPNSPLHF.

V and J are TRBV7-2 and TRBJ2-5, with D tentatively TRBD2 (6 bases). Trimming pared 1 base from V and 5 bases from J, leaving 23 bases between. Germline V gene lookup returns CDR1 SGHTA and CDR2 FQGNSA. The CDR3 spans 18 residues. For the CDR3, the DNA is TGTGCCAGCAGCTTAGGGAGCCCCGTGCGAGGGAGCGGGGAGACCCAGTACTTC. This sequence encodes CASSLGSPVRGSGETQYF.